This T cell receptor (beta chain) emerged from a study of radiotherapy plus CTLA-4 blockade in lung cancer. In this sample, this clone turned up once. The CDR3 length is 15 residues. CDR1 and CDR2 (germline): SGHRS, YFSETQ. V was shortened by 4 bases and J by 0 bases, with 13 bases between the two germline ends. Clones were sequenced by immunoSEQ multiplex PCR, and TCRdb holds only the in-frame ones, with some missing. Found here are around 70,000 clones, less than 85% of them singletons; the top ten hold about 17%. The receptor was derived from a human donor with non-small cell lung cancer whose response to radiotherapy plus ipilimumab could not be evaluated. Some clones in this sample may be carry-over from other donors' samples. The J gene is TRBJ1-1, the V gene TRBV5-1; D is perhaps TRBD1 (5 bases). The sample here was peripheral blood, taken from a patient treated with radiotherapy plus ipilimumab. CDR3 region: CASSHAGGMNTEAFF. CDR3 in DNA: TGCGCCAGCAGCCACGCTGGGGGGATGAACACTGAAGCTTTCTTT.